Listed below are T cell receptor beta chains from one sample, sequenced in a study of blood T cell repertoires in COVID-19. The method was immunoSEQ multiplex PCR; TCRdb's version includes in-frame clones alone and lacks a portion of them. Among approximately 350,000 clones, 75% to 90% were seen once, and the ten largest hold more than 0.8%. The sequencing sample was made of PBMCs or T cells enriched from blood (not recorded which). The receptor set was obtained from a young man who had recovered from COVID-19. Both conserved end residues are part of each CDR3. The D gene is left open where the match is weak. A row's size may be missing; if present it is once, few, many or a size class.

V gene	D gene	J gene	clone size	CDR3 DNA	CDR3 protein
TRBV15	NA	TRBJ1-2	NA	TGTGCCACCAGCAGAGATGGGAGCGTTCCGGTCTATGGCTACACCTTC	CATSRDGSVPVYGYTF
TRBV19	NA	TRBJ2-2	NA	TGTGCCAGTAGTTCTACCTTGTATGGCACCGGGGAGCTGTTTTTT	CASSSTLYGTGELFF
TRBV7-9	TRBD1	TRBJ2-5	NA	TGTGCCAGCAGCCGGGACAGGCAAGAGACCCAGTACTTC	CASSRDRQETQYF
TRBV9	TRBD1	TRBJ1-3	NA	TGTGCCAGCAGCGTAGAGGTCAGGGGGAGCTCTGGAAACACCATATATTTT	CASSVEVRGSSGNTIYF
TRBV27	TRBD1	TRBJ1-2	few	TGTGCCAGCAGTTTAACAGGACAGGGGACCTATGGCTACACCTTC	CASSLTGQGTYGYTF
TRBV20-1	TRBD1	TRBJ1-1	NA	TGCAGTGCGAGTCCCGGGACAGGGGCGAACACTGAAGCTTTCTTT	CSASPGTGANTEAFF
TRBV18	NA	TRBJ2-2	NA	TGTGCCAGCTCCCCATTACAGGACACCGGGGAGCTGTTTTTT	CASSPLQDTGELFF
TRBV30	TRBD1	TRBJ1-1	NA	TGTGCCTGGACCCTCGACAGGGATGAAGCTTTCTTT	CAWTLDRDEAFF
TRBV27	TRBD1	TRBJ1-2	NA	TGTGCCAGCAGTCCGCGACAGGGGACCCATGGCTACACCTTC	CASSPRQGTHGYTF
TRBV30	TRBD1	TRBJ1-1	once	TGTGCCTGGAGTTCCTGGGGGACAGGGGGCTATGAAGCTTTCTTT	CAWSSWGTGGYEAFF
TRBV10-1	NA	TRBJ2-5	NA	TGCGCCAGCACAAGGGGTAGATGTAGATCAGAGACCCAGTACTTC	CASTRGRCRSETQYF
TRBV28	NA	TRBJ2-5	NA	TGTGCCAGCACAGGGAGGGAGACCCAGTACTTC	CASTGRETQYF
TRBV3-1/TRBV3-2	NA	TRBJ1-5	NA	TGTGCCAGCAGCCAAGCGGGGGGGAGAACCCAGCATTTT	CASSQAGGRTQHF
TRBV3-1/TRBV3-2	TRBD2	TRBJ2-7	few	TGTGCCAGCAGCCACGGAACTAGCGGGGGGGCGCGGGAGCAGTACTTC	CASSHGTSGGAREQYF
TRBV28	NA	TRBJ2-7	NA	TGTGCCAGCAGTCCAGGTTTCTACGAGCAGTACTTC	CASSPGFYEQYF
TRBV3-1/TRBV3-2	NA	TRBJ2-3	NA	TGTGCCAGCAGTAAGGGACTTACGCAGTATTTT	CASSKGLTQYF
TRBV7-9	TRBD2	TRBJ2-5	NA	TGTGCCAGCAGGGGGACTAGCGGAGGGGCGCAAGAGACCCAGTACTTC	CASRGTSGGAQETQYF
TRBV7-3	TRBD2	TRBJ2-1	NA	TGTGCCAGCAGCTTAAGGCCCCTCGACTATAGCGGGAGCAACAATGAGCAGTTCTTC	CASSLRPLDYSGSNNEQFF
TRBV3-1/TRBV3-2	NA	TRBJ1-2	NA	TGTGCCAGCAGCCAAGAGGCAGGGCTCAGGGGCTACACCTTC	CASSQEAGLRGYTF
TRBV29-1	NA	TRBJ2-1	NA	TGCAGCACTCGAAACAATGAGCAGTTCTTC	CSTRNNEQFF
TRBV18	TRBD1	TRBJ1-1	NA	TGTGCCAGCTCACAGAGGACAGGGGTGAACACTGAAGCTTTCTTT	CASSQRTGVNTEAFF
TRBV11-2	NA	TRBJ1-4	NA	TGTGCCAGCAGCTTCGGGGACGCGGGGGAAAAACTGTTTTTT	CASSFGDAGEKLFF
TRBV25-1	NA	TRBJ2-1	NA	TGTGCCAGCGGAGGGCGGGCGGTCGACAATGAGCAGTTCTTC	CASGGRAVDNEQFF
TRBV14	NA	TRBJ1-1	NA	TGTGCCAGCAGCCTTTACGGTACCCCTAACACTGAAGCTTTCTTT	CASSLYGTPNTEAFF
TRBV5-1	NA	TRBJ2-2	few	TGCGCCAGCAGCCCAACATCAGGATTGAGCACCGGGGAGCTGTTTTTT	CASSPTSGLSTGELFF
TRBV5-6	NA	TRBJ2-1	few	TGTGCCAGCAGCTTGCGGCAGGGGATCTCCTACAATGAGCAGTTCTTC	CASSLRQGISYNEQFF
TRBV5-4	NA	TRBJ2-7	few	TGTGCCAGCAGCTTAACTGGCGGGGACGAGCAGTACTTC	CASSLTGGDEQYF
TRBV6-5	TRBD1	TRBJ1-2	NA	TGTGCCAGCAGTTACAGGGACAGGGCGGGTGTTGGCTACACCTTC	CASSYRDRAGVGYTF
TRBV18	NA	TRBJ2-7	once	TGTGCCAGCTCACCCTTGACAGTTTACGAGCAGTACTTC	CASSPLTVYEQYF
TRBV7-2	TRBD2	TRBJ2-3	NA	TGTGCCAGCAGCTTAGGCGGGAGGACAGATACGCAGTATTTT	CASSLGGRTDTQYF
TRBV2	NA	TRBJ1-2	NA	TGTGCAGCATCGGGGGATCCTTATGGCTACACCTTC	CAASGDPYGYTF
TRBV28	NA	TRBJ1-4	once	TGTGCCAGCAGTTTTTTTCCGACTTTGGAGCTCTTTGATGAAAAACTGTTTTTT	CASSFFPTLELFDEKLFF
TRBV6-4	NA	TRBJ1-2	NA	TGTGCCAGCAGTGCGCAAAGAGGAAGCTATGGCTACACCTTC	CASSAQRGSYGYTF
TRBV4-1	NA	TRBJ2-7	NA	TGCGCCAGCAGCCAAGATGCGGGCCATTACTACGAGCAGTACTTC	CASSQDAGHYYEQYF
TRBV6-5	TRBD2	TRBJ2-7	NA	TGTGCCAGCCTCCCAGGACTAGCGGGGGCCCACGAGCAGTACTTC	CASLPGLAGAHEQYF
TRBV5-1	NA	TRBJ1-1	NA	TGCGCCAGCAGCTTGCTGGGCGCCAATATCATGAACACTGAAGCTTTCTTT	CASSLLGANIMNTEAFF
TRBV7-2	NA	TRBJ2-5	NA	TGTGCCAGCAGCTTCTTTAGGGGTGAGACCCAGTACTTC	CASSFFRGETQYF
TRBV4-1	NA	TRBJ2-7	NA	TGCGCCAGCAGCCAAGCGGGGTCCAGCTCCTACGAGCAGTACTTC	CASSQAGSSSYEQYF
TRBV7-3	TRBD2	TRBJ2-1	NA	TGTGCCAGCAGCCCCCGCAGCGGGAACTACAATGAGCAGTTCTTC	CASSPRSGNYNEQFF
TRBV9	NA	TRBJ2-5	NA	TGTGCCAGCAGCGTGGTGGGAGGAACTCAAGAGACCCAGTACTTC	CASSVVGGTQETQYF
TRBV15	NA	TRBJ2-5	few	TGTGCCACCAGCAGAGTAGTATTACTTCTAGAGGCGCGGGAGACCCAGTACTTC	CATSRVVLLLEARETQYF
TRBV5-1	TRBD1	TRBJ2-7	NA	TGCGCCAGCAGCTGGGGGACAGCCTCCTACGAGCAGTACTTC	CASSWGTASYEQYF
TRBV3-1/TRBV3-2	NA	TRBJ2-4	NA	TGTGCCAGCAGCCAGGGGGCTGGGGAAAACATTCAGTACTTC	CASSQGAGENIQYF
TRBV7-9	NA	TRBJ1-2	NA	TGTGCCAGCTCCCAACAGGGTCCCTATGGCTACACCTTC	CASSQQGPYGYTF
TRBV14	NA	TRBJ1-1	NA	TGTGCCAGCAGCCGGAAAAGGGGCACTGAAGCTTTCTTT	CASSRKRGTEAFF
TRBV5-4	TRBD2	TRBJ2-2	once	TGTGCCAGCAGCTTGGCCCTAGCGGGAGCATCTGGGGAGCTGTTTTTT	CASSLALAGASGELFF
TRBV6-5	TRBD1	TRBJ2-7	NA	TGTGCCAGCAGTTACCCATCCGGGACAGGGGATCTCGAGCAGTACTTC	CASSYPSGTGDLEQYF
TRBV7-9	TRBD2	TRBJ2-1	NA	TGTGCCAGCAGCCTTGGACTAGCGGGAGGGCGTGAGCAGTTCTTC	CASSLGLAGGREQFF
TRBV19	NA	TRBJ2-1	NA	TGTGCCAGTAGTATCGGCAGGGTCAATGAGCAGTTCTTC	CASSIGRVNEQFF
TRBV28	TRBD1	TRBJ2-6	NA	TGTGCCAGCAGAAGGGGACAGGGTATCGCTGGGGCCAACGTCCTGACTTTC	CASRRGQGIAGANVLTF
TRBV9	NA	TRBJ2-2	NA	TGTGCCAGCAGCGTAGGAGTCGGCGGGGAGCTGTTTTTT	CASSVGVGGELFF
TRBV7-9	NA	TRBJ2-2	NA	TGTGCCAGCAGCTCATCCCACCGGCGGGGTAGCAACACCGGGGAGCTGTTTTTT	CASSSSHRRGSNTGELFF
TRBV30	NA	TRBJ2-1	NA	TGTGCCTGGAGTGTACGGAGGGCGCAGTTCTTC	CAWSVRRAQFF
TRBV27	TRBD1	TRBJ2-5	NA	TGTGCCAGCAGTTTATCCTCTCCGGGACAGGGGAAAGAGACCCAGTACTTC	CASSLSSPGQGKETQYF
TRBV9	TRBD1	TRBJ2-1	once	TGTGCCAGCAGCCCCGGACAGGGCTTGGGCAATGAGCAGTTCTTC	CASSPGQGLGNEQFF
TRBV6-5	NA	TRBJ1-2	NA	TGTGCCAGCAAGCGAATACTTAACTATGGCTACACCTTC	CASKRILNYGYTF
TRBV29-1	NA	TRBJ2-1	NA	TGCAGCGTTGAGTTGCTGGGCTATGAGCAGTTCTTC	CSVELLGYEQFF
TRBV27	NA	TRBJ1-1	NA	TGTGCCAGCAGTTTACAGGGTTTGGGTACTGAAGCTTTCTTT	CASSLQGLGTEAFF
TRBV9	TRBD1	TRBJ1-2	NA	TGTGCCAGCAGCCCCTTTTGGGGACAGCCTGTTCGAGGCTACACCTTC	CASSPFWGQPVRGYTF